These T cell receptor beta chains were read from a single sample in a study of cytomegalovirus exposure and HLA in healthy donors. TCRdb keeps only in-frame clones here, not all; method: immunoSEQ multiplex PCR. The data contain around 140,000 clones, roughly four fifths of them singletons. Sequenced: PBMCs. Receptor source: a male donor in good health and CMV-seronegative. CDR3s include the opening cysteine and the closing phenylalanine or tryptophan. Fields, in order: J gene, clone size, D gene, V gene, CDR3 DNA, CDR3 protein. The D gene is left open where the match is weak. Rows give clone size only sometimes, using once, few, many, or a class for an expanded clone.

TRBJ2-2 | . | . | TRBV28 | TGTGCCAGCACCCCCGACAGAAAGAACACCGGGGAGCTGTTTTTT | CASTPDRKNTGELFF
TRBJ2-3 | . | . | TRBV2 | TGTGCCAGCAGCCACCCGTCTAGCGAAGTCACAGATACGCAGTATTTT | CASSHPSSEVTDTQYF
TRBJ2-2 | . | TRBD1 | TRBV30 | TGTGCCTGGAGTGTTCAACAGGGGGTAGGCACCGGGGAGCTGTTTTTT | CAWSVQQGVGTGELFF
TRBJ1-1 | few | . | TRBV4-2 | TGTGCCAGCAGCCAAAAGTCCGGGGTATCCACTGAAGCTTTCTTT | CASSQKSGVSTEAFF
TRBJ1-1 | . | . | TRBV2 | TGTGCCAGCCCTTTAGGAGGGCAAGGGAACACTGAAGCTTTCTTT | CASPLGGQGNTEAFF
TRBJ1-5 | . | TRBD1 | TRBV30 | TGTGCCTGGGGACAGGTAGGTAGCAATCAGCCCCAGCATTTT | CAWGQVGSNQPQHF
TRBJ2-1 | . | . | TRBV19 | TGTGCCAGTAGGGACATTCACAATGAGCAGTTCTTC | CASRDIHNEQFF
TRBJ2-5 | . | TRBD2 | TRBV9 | TGTGCCAGCAGCGTAGGGGGGGGAGCTGGGGAGCAGTACTTC | CASSVGGGAGEQYF
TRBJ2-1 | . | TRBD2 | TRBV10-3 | TGTGCCATCAGGGGACTAGCGGGAGGTATAGGTGAGCAGTTCTTC | CAIRGLAGGIGEQFF
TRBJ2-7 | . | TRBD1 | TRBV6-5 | TGTGCCAGCAGTTACTCGGCAGGGGGTAGTTACGAGCAGTACTTC | CASSYSAGGSYEQYF
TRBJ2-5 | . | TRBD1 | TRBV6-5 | TGTGCCAGCAGTTACTCAACAGGGGGCTTTGAGACCCAGTACTTC | CASSYSTGGFETQYF
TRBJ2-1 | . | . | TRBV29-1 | TGCAGCGACTCTAGCGAACCCTACAATGAGCAGTTCTTC | CSDSSEPYNEQFF
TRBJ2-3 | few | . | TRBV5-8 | TGTGCCAGCAGCTTGGATCCTAGCACAGATACGCAGTATTTT | CASSLDPSTDTQYF
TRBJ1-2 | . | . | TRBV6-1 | TGTGCCAGCAGTGAAGTACACAGTAACTATGGCTACACCTTC | CASSEVHSNYGYTF
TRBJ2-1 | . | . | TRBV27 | TGTGCCAGCAGTTCCCTATTCGACTCAAACAATGAGCAGTTCTTC | CASSSLFDSNNEQFF
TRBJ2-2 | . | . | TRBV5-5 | TGTGCCAGCAGCCCCGGGTGGACCGGGGAGCTGTTTTTT | CASSPGWTGELFF
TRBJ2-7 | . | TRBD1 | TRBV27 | TGTGCCAGCAGTCGGGACAGGGTGAGCGAGCAGTACTTC | CASSRDRVSEQYF
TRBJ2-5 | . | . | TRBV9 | TGTGCCAGCAGCGTAGCTCGGGGGGCAATGGAGACCCAGTACTTC | CASSVARGAMETQYF
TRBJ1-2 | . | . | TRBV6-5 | TGTGCCAGCAGTTCGGCAGGGTGGCATGGCTACACCTTC | CASSSAGWHGYTF
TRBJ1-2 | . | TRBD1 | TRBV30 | TGTGCCTGGAGTCGACAGGGTAACTATGGCTACACCTTC | CAWSRQGNYGYTF
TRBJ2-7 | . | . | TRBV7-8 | TGTGCCAGCAGCTCGGGACTGGGCTACGAGCAGTACTTC | CASSSGLGYEQYF
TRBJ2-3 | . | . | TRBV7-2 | TGTGCCAGCAGCGGAGCCTTAGCAGATACGCAGTATTTT | CASSGALADTQYF
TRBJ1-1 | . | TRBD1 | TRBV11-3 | TGTGCCAGCAGCTCCAGGGGGATGAACACTGAAGCTTTCTTT | CASSSRGMNTEAFF
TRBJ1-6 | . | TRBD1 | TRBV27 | TGTGCCAGCAGTTTTGACTGGACAGGGAATTCACCCCTCCACTTT | CASSFDWTGNSPLHF
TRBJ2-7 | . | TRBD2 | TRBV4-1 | TGCGCCAGCAGCCCTAGCGGGGGGATCTCCTACGAGCAGTACTTC | CASSPSGGISYEQYF
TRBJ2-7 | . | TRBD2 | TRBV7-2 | TGTGCCAGCAGCTATTGGACTAGCGGGTCCTACGAGCAGTACTTC | CASSYWTSGSYEQYF
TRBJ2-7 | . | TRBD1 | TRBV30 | TGTGCCTGGAGCGTGGGACAGTACGAGCAGTACTTC | CAWSVGQYEQYF
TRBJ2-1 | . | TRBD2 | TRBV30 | TGTGCCTGGGGCTCCGGGACTAGCTTGCAGTTCTTC | CAWGSGTSLQFF
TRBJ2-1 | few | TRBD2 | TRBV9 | TGTGCCAGCAGCGTAGCCCAGCGGGAGACCGATGAGCAGTTCTTC | CASSVAQRETDEQFF
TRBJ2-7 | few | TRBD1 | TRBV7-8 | TGTGCCAGCAGCTTACCGGGACAGGGTACCTACGAGCAGTACTTC | CASSLPGQGTYEQYF
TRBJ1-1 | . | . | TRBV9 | TGTGCCAGCAGCGTAGTTCAGTACACTGAAGCTTTCTTT | CASSVVQYTEAFF
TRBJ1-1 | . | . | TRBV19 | TGTGCCAGTAGACTTACAGGGTCGAGTCCTGAAGCTTTCTTT | CASRLTGSSPEAFF
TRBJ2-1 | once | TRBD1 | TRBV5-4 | TGTGCCAGCAGCAAAGACAGGGGGAGGAATAATGAGCAGTTCTTC | CASSKDRGRNNEQFF
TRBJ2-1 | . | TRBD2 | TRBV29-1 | TGCAGCGTGGGGAGCGGGAGGTTAAATGAGCAGTTCTTC | CSVGSGRLNEQFF
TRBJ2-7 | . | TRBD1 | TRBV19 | TGTGCCAGTTGTACAACGGGACAGGGTATCCACGAGCAGTACTTC | CASCTTGQGIHEQYF
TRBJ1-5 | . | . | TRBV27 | TGTGCCAGCAGTCCTCCCGGGGGGGAAGGCAATCAGCCCCAGCATTTT | CASSPPGGEGNQPQHF
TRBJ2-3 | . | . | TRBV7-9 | TGTGCCAGCAGCCCGACAAGCACAGATACGCAGTATTTT | CASSPTSTDTQYF
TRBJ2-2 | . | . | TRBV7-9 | TGTGCCAGCAGCCAATCTCTAAACGGGGAGCTGTTTTTT | CASSQSLNGELFF
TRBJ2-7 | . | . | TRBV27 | TGTGCCAGCAGTCTCCCTTCCTACGAGCAGTACTTC | CASSLPSYEQYF
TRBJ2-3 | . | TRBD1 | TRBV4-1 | TGCGCCAGCAGCCAAGAAAGGTCGGGACAGGGGACAGATACGCAGTATTTT | CASSQERSGQGTDTQYF
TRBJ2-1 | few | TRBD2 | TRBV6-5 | TGTGCCAGCAGTTACGGGAGGGGCCCCTACAATGAGCAGTTCTTC | CASSYGRGPYNEQFF
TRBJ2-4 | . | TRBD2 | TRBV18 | TGTGCCAGCTCACCACCGGACGGGAGGGTAGCCAAAAACATTCAGTACTTC | CASSPPDGRVAKNIQYF
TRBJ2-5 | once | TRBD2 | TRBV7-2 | TGTGCCAGCAGCTTAAACGGGAGGGGGGAGACCCAGTACTTC | CASSLNGRGETQYF
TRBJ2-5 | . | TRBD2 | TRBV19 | TGTGCCAGTAGTATCGGCAGGGGGGGGACTAGCGGGAAAGAGACCCAGTACTTC | CASSIGRGGTSGKETQYF
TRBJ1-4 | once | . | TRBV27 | TGTGCCAGCAGGCCCACACCCTACGAGGGAAAACTGTTTTTT | CASRPTPYEGKLFF
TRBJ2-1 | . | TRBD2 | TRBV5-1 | TGCGCCAGCAGCTTGGGAAGCGGGAGCTATGAGCAGTTCTTC | CASSLGSGSYEQFF
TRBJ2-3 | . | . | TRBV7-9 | TGTGCCAGCAGTCTCCAGTCAGATACGCAGTATTTT | CASSLQSDTQYF
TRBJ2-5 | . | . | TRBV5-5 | TGTGCCAGCAGTTACACATTAACGGGGAAAGAGACCCAGTACTTC | CASSYTLTGKETQYF
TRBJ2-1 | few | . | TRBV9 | TGTGCCAGCACCTGGACGGAGGGGAGTTACAATGAGCAGTTCTTC | CASTWTEGSYNEQFF
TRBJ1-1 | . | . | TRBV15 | TGTGCCACCAGCAGAGATCGGAACACTGAAGCTTTCTTT | CATSRDRNTEAFF
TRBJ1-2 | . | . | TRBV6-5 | TGTGCCAGCAGCTCTCCCGGTCGAAACTATGGCCACACCTTC | CASSSPGRNYGHTF